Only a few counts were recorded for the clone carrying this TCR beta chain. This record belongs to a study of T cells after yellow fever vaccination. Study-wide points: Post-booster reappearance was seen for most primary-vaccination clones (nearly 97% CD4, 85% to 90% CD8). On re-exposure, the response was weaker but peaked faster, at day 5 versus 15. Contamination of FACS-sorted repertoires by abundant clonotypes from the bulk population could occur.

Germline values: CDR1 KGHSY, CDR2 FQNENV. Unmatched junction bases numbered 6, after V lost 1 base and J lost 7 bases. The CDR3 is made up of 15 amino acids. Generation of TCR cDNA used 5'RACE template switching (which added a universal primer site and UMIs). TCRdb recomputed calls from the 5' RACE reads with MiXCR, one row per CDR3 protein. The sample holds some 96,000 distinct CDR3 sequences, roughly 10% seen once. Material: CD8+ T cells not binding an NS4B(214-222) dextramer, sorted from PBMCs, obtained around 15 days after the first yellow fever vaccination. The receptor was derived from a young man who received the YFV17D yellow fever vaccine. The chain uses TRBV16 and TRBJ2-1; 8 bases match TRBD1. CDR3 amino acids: CASSQYRGARNEQFF. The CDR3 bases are TGTGCCAGCAGCCAATACAGGGGGGCGAGGAATGAGCAGTTCTTC.